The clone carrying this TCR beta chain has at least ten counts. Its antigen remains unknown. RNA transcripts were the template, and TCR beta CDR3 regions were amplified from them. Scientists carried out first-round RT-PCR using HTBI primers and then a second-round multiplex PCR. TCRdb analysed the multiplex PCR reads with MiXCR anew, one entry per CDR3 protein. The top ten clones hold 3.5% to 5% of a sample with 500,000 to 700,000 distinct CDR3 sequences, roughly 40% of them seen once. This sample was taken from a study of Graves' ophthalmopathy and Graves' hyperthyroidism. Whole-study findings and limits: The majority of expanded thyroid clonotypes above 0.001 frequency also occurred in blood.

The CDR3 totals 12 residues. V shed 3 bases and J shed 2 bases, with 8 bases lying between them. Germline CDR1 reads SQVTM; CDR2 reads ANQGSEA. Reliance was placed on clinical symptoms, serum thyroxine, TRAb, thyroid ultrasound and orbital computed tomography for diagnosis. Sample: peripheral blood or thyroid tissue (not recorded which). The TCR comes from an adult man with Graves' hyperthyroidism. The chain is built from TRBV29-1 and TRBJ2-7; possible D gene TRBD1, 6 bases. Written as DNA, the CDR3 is TGCAGCGTTGAGGACAGCACCTACGAGCAGTACTTC. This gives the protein CSVEDSTYEQYF.